This TCR beta chain is drawn from a study of T cells in Graves' hyperthyroidism and ophthalmopathy. General study points: Ophthalmopathy was predicted by the model a median of approximately 6.6 months ahead of onset. Within blood appeared most thyroid clonotypes that had expanded above 0.001.

The V end lost 2 bases, the J end lost 0 bases, and 9 bases lay between the germline ends. Germline V gene lookup returns CDR1 SGHRS and CDR2 YFSETQ. The CDR3 length is 15 residues. Reasons for excluding patients were uncontrolled infection, other autoimmune disease, pregnancy or lactation. RNA transcripts served as the template for amplifying TCR beta CDR3 regions. First-round RT-PCR of the TCR CDR3 relied on the HTBI primer set. TCRdb analysed the multiplex PCR reads with MiXCR anew, one entry per CDR3 protein. The sample has fewer than 450,000 distinct CDR3 sequences; 15% to 20% are singletons. This clonotype was seen only a few times. Its specificity is not known.

This TCR was sampled from a woman aged 25 to 39 with Graves' hyperthyroidism that later progressed to Graves' ophthalmopathy. Sequencing used blood. The chain is built from TRBV5-1 and TRBJ1-3, with D unclear. In DNA form, the CDR3 reads TGCGCCAGCAGCTTTTCCGTTAGCTCTGGAAACACCATATATTTT. This sequence encodes CASSFSVSSGNTIYF.